This TCR beta chain came from a study of T cells in Graves' hyperthyroidism and ophthalmopathy. Broader study findings: Before onset, by a median of about six months, the model predicted ophthalmopathy. A model built on 13 V-J features separated ophthalmopathy from stable hyperthyroidism. In the blood, most expanded thyroid clonotypes above 0.001 appeared as well.

CDR3 length: 15 amino acids. The germline CDR1 and CDR2 sequences are DFQATT and SNEGSKA (reference sequence). With 6 bases removed from V and 2 bases from J, the gap between germline ends came to 17 bases. TCR beta CDR3 sequences were amplified from RNA transcripts. The HTBI primer set drove a first-round RT-PCR of the TCR CDR3. A single record per CDR3 protein comes from TCRdb applying MiXCR to the multiplex PCR reads. Of more than 550,000 distinct CDR3 sequences in the sample, nearly 45% were seen once. This clonotype was picked up a small number of times. Its antigen is unknown. This TCR came from an adult man with Graves' disease, either hyperthyroidism or ophthalmopathy (not recorded which). The sequenced sample consisted of peripheral blood or thyroid tissue (not recorded which). The rearrangement joins TRBV20-1 to TRBJ1-3; a weak D match, TRBD1 (5 bases). DNA of the CDR3: TGCAGTGCAAGGACGGGTAGGGGACCTGGAAACACCATATATTTT. Amino acids: CSARTGRGPGNTIYF.